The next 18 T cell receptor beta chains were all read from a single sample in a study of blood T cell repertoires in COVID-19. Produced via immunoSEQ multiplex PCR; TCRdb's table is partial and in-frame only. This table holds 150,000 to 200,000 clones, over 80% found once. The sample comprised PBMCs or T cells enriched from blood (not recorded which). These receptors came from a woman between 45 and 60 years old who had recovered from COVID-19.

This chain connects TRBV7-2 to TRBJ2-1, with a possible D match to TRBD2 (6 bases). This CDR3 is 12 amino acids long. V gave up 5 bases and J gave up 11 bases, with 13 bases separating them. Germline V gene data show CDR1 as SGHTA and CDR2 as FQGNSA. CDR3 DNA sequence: TGTGCCAGCAGCGCCTCACTAGCACAGCAGTTCTTC. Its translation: CASSASLAQQFF.

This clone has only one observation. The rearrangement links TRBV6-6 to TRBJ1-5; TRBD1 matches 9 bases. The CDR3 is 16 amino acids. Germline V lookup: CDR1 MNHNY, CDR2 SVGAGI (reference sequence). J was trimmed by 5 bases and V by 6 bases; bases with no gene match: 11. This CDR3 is CASSVGQGPIDQPQHF. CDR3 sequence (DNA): TGTGCCAGCAGCGTAGGACAGGGGCCCATCGATCAGCCCCAGCATTTT.

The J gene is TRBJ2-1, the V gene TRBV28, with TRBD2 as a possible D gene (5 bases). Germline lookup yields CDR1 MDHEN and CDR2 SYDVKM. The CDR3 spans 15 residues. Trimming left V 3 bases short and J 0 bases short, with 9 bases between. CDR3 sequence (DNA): TGTGCCAGCAGTTTCGGCGGGTCCTCCTACAATGAGCAGTTCTTC. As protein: CASSFGGSSYNEQFF. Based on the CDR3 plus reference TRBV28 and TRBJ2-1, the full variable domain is DVKVTQSSRYLVKRTGEKVFLECVQDMDHENMFWYRQDPGLGLRLIYFSYDVKMKEKGDIPEGYSVSREKKERFSLILESASTNQTSMYLCASSFGGSSYNEQFFGPGTRLTVL.

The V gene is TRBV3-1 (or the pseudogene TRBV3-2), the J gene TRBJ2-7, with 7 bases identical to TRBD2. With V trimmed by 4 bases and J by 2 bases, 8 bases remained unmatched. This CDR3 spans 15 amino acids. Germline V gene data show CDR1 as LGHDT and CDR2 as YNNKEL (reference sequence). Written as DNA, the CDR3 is TGTGCCAGCAGCCTCCGCTCTAGCGGACCCTACGAGCAGTACGTC. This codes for CASSLRSSGPYEQYV.

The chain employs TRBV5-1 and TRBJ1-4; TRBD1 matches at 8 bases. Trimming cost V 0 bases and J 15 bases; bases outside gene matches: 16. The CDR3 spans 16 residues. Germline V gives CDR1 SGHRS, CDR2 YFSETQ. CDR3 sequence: CASSLGSLGQESPLFF. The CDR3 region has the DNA TGCGCCAGCAGCTTGGGATCTTTGGGACAGGAGTCTCCGTTGTTTTTT.

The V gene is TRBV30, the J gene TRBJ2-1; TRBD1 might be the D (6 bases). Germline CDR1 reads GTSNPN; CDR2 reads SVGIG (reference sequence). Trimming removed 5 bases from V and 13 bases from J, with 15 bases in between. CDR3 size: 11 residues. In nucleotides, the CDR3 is TGTGCCTGGGCCATGGGGGCTCCTCAGTTCTTC. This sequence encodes CAWAMGAPQFF.

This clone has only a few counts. This chain's CDR3 is CASRRVPEADTQYF. The CDR3 DNA sequence: TGTGCCAGCCGCCGGGTCCCGGAGGCAGATACGCAGTATTTT. The chain carries TRBV27 and TRBJ2-3; a weak D match, TRBD2 (5 bases). Trimming removed 8 bases at V and 4 bases at J, with 16 bases between. Germline CDR1 and CDR2: MNHEY and SMNVEV (reference sequence). The CDR3 has 14 amino acids.

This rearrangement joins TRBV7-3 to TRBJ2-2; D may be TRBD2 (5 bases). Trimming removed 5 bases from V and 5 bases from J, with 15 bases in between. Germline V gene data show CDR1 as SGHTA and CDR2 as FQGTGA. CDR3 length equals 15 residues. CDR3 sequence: CASSTTNGGTGELFF. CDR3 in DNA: TGTGCCAGCAGCACTACAAACGGCGGGACCGGGGAGCTGTTTTTT.

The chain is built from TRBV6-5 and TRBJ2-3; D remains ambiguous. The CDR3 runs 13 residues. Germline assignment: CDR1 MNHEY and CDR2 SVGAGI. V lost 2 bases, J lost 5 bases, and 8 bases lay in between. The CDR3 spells CASSYQVQDTQYF. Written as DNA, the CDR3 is TGTGCCAGCAGTTACCAGGTTCAAGATACGCAGTATTTT.

The CDR3 here is CAWNRGGSAGELFF. As DNA, the CDR3 is TGTGCCTGGAATCGGGGGGGCTCCGCCGGGGAGCTGTTTTTT. The chain combines TRBV30 with TRBJ2-2; 8 bases agree with TRBD2. Germline V gives CDR1 GTSNPN, CDR2 SVGIG (reference sequence). V lost 4 bases to trimming and J lost 6 bases; unmatched junction nucleotides: 7. There are 14 residues in the CDR3. The complete variable domain, with remaining parts taken from reference TRBV30 and TRBJ2-2, reads SQTIHQWPATLVQPVGSPLSLECTVEGTSNPNLYWYRQAAGRGLQLLFYSVGIGQISSEVPQNLSASRPQDRQFILSSKKLLLSDSGFYLCAWNRGGSAGELFFGEGSRLTVL.

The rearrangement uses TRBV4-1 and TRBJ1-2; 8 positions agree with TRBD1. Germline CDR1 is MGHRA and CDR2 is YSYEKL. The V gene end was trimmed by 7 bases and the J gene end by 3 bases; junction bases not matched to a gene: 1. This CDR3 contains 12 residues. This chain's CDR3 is CASTDRDYGYTF. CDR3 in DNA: TGCGCCAGCACGGACAGGGACTATGGCTACACCTTC.

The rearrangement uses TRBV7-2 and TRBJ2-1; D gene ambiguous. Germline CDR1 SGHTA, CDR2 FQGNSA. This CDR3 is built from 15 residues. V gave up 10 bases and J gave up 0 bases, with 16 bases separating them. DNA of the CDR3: TGTGCCACCCAGCCTAGTACTGTCTCCTACAATGAGCAGTTCTTC. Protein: CATQPSTVSYNEQFF.

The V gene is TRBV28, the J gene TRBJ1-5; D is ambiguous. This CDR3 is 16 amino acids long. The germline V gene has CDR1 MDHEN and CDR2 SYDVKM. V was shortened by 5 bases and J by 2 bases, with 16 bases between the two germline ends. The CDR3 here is CASSARGWEGNQPQHF. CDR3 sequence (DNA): TGTGCCAGCAGTGCACGGGGTTGGGAAGGCAATCAGCCCCAGCATTTT.

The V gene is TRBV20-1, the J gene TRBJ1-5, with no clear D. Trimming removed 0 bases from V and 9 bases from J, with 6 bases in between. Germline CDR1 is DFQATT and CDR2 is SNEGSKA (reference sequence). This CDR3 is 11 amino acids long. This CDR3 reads CSAREAGPQHF. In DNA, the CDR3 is TGCAGTGCTAGAGAGGCTGGGCCCCAGCATTTT.

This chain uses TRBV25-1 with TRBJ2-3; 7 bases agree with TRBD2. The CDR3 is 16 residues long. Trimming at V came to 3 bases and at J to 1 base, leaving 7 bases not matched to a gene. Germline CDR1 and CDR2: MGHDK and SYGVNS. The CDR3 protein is CASSDPSGGRTDTQYF. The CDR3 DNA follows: TGTGCCAGCAGTGACCCTAGCGGAGGCCGCACAGATACGCAGTATTTT.

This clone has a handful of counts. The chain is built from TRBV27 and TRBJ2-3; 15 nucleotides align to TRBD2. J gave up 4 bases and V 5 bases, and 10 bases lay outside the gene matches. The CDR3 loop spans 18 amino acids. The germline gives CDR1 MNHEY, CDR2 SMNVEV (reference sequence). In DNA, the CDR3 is TGTGCCAGCAGTCTCCGGACTAGGACTAGCGGGGGGGCAGATACGCAGTATTTT. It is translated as CASSLRTRTSGGADTQYF.

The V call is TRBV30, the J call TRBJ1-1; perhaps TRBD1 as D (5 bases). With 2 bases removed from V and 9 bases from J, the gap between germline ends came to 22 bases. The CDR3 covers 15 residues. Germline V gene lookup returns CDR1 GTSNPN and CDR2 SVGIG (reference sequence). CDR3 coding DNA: TGTGCCTGGAGTATTACCGGGACTCGCCCTTCTCAAGCTTTCTTT. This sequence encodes CAWSITGTRPSQAFF.

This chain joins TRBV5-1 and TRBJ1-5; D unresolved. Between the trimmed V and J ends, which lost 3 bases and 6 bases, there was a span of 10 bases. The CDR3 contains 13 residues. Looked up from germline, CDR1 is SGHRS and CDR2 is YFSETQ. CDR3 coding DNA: TGCGCCAGCAGCTCCCTCGGCGGTCAGCCCCAGCATTTT. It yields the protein CASSSLGGQPQHF.